Following are 12 T cell receptor beta chains from one sample sequenced in a study of blood T cell repertoires in COVID-19. Method: immunoSEQ multiplex PCR; TCRdb's copy keeps in-frame clones and lacks some. The sample has about 140,000 clones, roughly 73% seen once. Sequenced material: peripheral blood. Receptors were obtained from a woman in her 50s with active or convalescent COVID-19.

This clone came up once. The chain uses TRBV7-2 and TRBJ1-2; 9 bases align to TRBD1. CDR3 size: 15 residues. The V gene's germline CDR1 is SGHTA and CDR2 FQGNSA. Unmatched junction bases numbered 8, after V lost 5 bases and J lost 4 bases. The chain's CDR3 is CASSKPGQGIYGYTF. In DNA form, the CDR3 reads TGTGCCAGCAGCAAACCGGGACAGGGTATCTATGGCTACACCTTC.

The chain carries TRBV9 and TRBJ2-3; D may be TRBD2 (5 bases). The V end was cut by 0 bases, the J end by 2 bases, with 10 bases between. Germline CDR1 is SGDLS and CDR2 is YYNGEE. The CDR3 is made up of 15 amino acids. CDR3: CASSVVDLATDTQYF. Written as DNA, the CDR3 is TGTGCCAGCAGCGTAGTGGACTTAGCCACAGATACGCAGTATTTT. The full variable domain, completed using reference TRBV9 and TRBJ2-3, is DSGVTQTPKHLITATGQRVTLRCSPRSGDLSVYWYQQSLDQGLQFLIQYYNGEERAKGNILERFSAQQFPDLHSELNLSSLELGDSALYFCASSVVDLATDTQYFGPGTRLTVL.

The chain couples TRBV5-1 to TRBJ1-1; D call uncertain. Germline-derived CDR1 and CDR2 are SGHRS and YFSETQ. This CDR3 spans 11 amino acids. Trimming pared 2 bases from V and 8 bases from J, leaving 7 bases between. The CDR3 DNA follows: TGCGCCAGCAGCTTAATTACAGAAGCTTTCTTT. This translates into CASSLITEAFF.

The chain employs TRBV28 and TRBJ2-5; TRBD2 agrees at 11 bases. The germline gives CDR1 MDHEN, CDR2 SYDVKM. This CDR3 is built from 13 residues. V gave up 8 bases and J gave up 6 bases; unmatched junction bases: 5. DNA of the CDR3: TGTGCCAGCGCCGGGACTAGCGGCCAGACCCAGTACTTC. This translates into CASAGTSGQTQYF.

As DNA, the CDR3 is TGTGCCAGCAGTTTACAGGGACTCTATGGCTACACCTTC. Encoded protein: CASSLQGLYGYTF. The V call is TRBV12-3 or TRBV12-4, the J call TRBJ1-2; TRBD1 might be the D (5 bases). The germline V and J ends were trimmed by 2 bases and 4 bases, with 8 bases remaining between them. The length of the CDR3 is 13 residues.

This chain uses TRBV30 with TRBJ2-3; maybe TRBD2 (7 bases). This CDR3 comprises 15 residues. Between the trimmed V and J ends, which lost 4 bases and 2 bases, there was a span of 16 bases. Germline V gives CDR1 GTSNPN, CDR2 SVGIG (reference sequence). The CDR3 DNA reads as TGTGCCTGGAATAGGGGGGGGGCGGACACAGATACGCAGTATTTT. Translated, it gives CAWNRGGADTDTQYF.

The gene calls are TRBV11-2 and TRBJ2-5; D gene unclear. Germline V lookup: CDR1 SGHAT, CDR2 FQNNGV. The CDR3 sequence is 16 residues long. The V and J ends lost 5 bases and 2 bases respectively, with 18 bases between them. The CDR3 is CASSPPPLGEQETQYF. The CDR3 region has the DNA TGTGCCAGCAGCCCCCCCCCTTTGGGCGAGCAAGAGACCCAGTACTTC.

The gene calls are TRBV4-2 and TRBJ2-7; 9 bases align to TRBD1. The germline V gene has CDR1 LGHNA and CDR2 YNFKEQ. V trimming: 4 bases; J trimming: 3 bases; junction bases outside the gene matches: 10. The CDR3 covers 16 residues. CDR3 loop: CASSLELGQGNYEQYF. The CDR3 bases are TGTGCCAGCAGCCTTGAACTTGGACAGGGGAACTACGAGCAGTACTTC.

The V gene is TRBV5-4, the J gene TRBJ1-2, with 7 positions matching TRBD1. The trim removed 3 bases at V and 0 bases at J, leaving 8 bases unmatched. This CDR3 is 16 amino acids long. The V gene's germline CDR1 is SGHNT and CDR2 YYREEE (reference sequence). The CDR3 sequence is CASSSGGGTANYGYTF. The CDR3 DNA follows: TGTGCCAGCAGCTCAGGAGGGGGCACGGCTAACTATGGCTACACCTTC.

This chain connects TRBV5-6 to TRBJ2-7, with D perhaps TRBD1 (5 bases). The CDR3 loop spans 15 amino acids. Germline V gives CDR1 SGHDT, CDR2 YYEEEE. Between the trimmed V and J ends, which lost 2 bases and 0 bases, there was a span of 12 bases. This CDR3 is CASSFRKQVSYEQYF. The DNA for the CDR3 is TGTGCCAGCAGCTTCCGGAAACAGGTCTCCTACGAGCAGTACTTC.

This chain connects TRBV30 to TRBJ1-6; D is unresolved. The CDR3 length is 16 residues. The germline gives CDR1 GTSNPN, CDR2 SVGIG (reference sequence). V lost 6 bases and J lost 0, with 15 bases in between. CDR3 amino acids: CACVSAGSSYNSPLHF. CDR3 nucleotide sequence: TGTGCCTGTGTCTCCGCGGGGAGCTCCTATAATTCACCCCTCCACTTT.

This CDR3 is CASKKSGQETQYF. The CDR3 nucleotides read TGTGCCAGCAAAAAATCGGGACAAGAGACCCAGTACTTC. The chain has TRBV6-5 and TRBJ2-5, with D possibly being TRBD2 (5 bases). V lost 7 bases to trimming and J lost 2 bases, with 11 bases between them. Germline-derived CDR1 and CDR2 are MNHEY and SVGAGI. The CDR3 spans 13 residues.